Each of the 31 T cell receptor beta chains below was sequenced from the same sample in a study of blood T cell repertoires in COVID-19. Clones were sequenced by immunoSEQ multiplex PCR, and TCRdb holds only the in-frame ones, with some missing. The repertoire holds about 670,000 clones, with over 80% as singletons. Sequencing used peripheral blood. These TCRs come from a woman aged 18-29 years with acute or convalescent COVID-19.

The chain recombines TRBV27 with TRBJ1-6; D uncertain. CDR1 is MNHEY and CDR2 is SMNVEV in the germline V gene (reference sequence). The CDR3 runs to 14 residues. The ends were cut back, 4 bases at V and 9 bases at J, with 13 bases in the middle. CDR3 residues: CASSSPLPSSPLHF. The CDR3 nucleotides are TGTGCCAGCAGTTCCCCCCTTCCGAGTTCACCCCTCCACTTT.

The rearrangement joins TRBV12-5 to TRBJ1-6, with TRBD1 as a possible D gene (5 bases). The CDR3 covers 14 residues. Trimming took 1 base from V and 8 from J, leaving 9 bases between them. The V gene's germline CDR1 is LGHNT and CDR2 FRNRAP. The CDR3, as DNA: TGTGCTAGTGGTTTGGACAGGATATATTCACCCCTCCACTTT. It codes for CASGLDRIYSPLHF.

The chain combines TRBV7-8 with TRBJ1-5, with 8 bases fitting TRBD1. V was clipped by 5 bases and J by 0 bases; unmatched bases: 12. This CDR3 contains 18 residues. From germline, CDR1 is SGHVS and CDR2 FQNEAQ. CDR3 in DNA: TGTGCCAGCAGCCTAGGACAGGGCAGGGGATATAGCAATCAGCCCCAGCATTTT. Translated, it gives CASSLGQGRGYSNQPQHF.

The rearrangement joins TRBV9 to TRBJ1-2, with a tentative D call TRBD1 (5 bases). V was clipped by 3 bases and J by 0 bases, with 12 bases between them. The CDR3 length is 15 residues. Germline assignment: CDR1 SGDLS and CDR2 YYNGEE. The CDR3 DNA follows: TGTGCCAGCAGCGCCTCCCCAGGGTCTAACTATGGCTACACCTTC. Protein product: CASSASPGSNYGYTF.

Worth noting for this clone: Mismatch with germline at one junction end may stem from a read error. V is TRBV6-1 and J is TRBJ1-2; 7 nucleotides match TRBD1. Per the germline V gene, CDR1 is MNHNS and CDR2 is SASEGT. The CDR3 runs to 12 residues. Here the CDR3 reads CASSDGSGTASF. The CDR3 bases are TGTGCCAGCAGTGATGGGTCGGGGACAGCTTCTTTC.

The chain has TRBV6-6 and TRBJ1-6, with 7 bases fitting TRBD1. Losses at the gene ends were 3 bases for V and 11 bases for J; bases not matched to a gene: 4. Germline V lookup: CDR1 MNHNY, CDR2 SVGAGI (reference sequence). The CDR3 sequence is 13 residues long. The DNA for the CDR3 is TGTGCCAGCAGTTATCAGGGGGGAACACCCCTCCACTTT. Residues: CASSYQGGTPLHF.

This sequence joins TRBV5-1 and TRBJ1-1, with 10 nucleotides matching TRBD1. CDR1 is SGHRS, CDR2 YFSETQ, per germline. This CDR3 comprises 18 residues. V lost 2 bases to trimming and J lost 0 bases; unmatched junction nucleotides: 10. The CDR3 loop reads CASSFLGTGDVVNTEAFF. CDR3 bases: TGCGCCAGCAGCTTCTTGGGGACAGGGGATGTGGTGAACACTGAAGCTTTCTTT.

The chain recombines TRBV30 with TRBJ1-6; D gene unclear. Germline assignment: CDR1 GTSNPN and CDR2 SVGIG (reference sequence). V lost 2 bases and J lost 10, with 15 bases in between. The CDR3 is 14 residues long. CDR3 loop: CAWSSGHQESPLHF. CDR3 nucleotide sequence: TGTGCCTGGAGTAGCGGCCATCAGGAGTCACCCCTCCACTTT.

This clone was counted once. This sequence joins TRBV30 and TRBJ1-1; D ambiguous. V lost 0 bases and J 5 bases, leaving 13 bases between the germline ends. The CDR3 spans 14 residues. Germline V gene data show CDR1 as GTSNPN and CDR2 as SVGIG (reference sequence). CDR3 sequence (DNA): TGTGCCTGGAGTGTACGGGTTGGTGGTACTGAAGCTTTCTTT. As protein: CAWSVRVGGTEAFF.

About this clone itself: The sample holds other DNA sequences that translate to the same CDR3. The chain uses TRBV14 and TRBJ1-2; 9 nucleotides align to TRBD1. The CDR3 runs 13 residues. Germline loops: CDR1 SGHDN, CDR2 FVKESK. J was trimmed by 8 bases and V by 4 bases; bases with no gene match: 5. This CDR3 is CASSPRTGDGYTF. CDR3 coding DNA: TGTGCCAGCAGCCCGAGGACAGGGGACGGCTACACCTTC.

The chain recombines TRBV9 with TRBJ1-3; D is perhaps TRBD1 (5 bases). Germline CDR1 and CDR2: SGDLS and YYNGEE. V shed 0 bases and J shed 2 bases, with 18 bases lying between them. The CDR3 runs to 18 residues. The CDR3 sequence is CASSVVDSSLTPGNTIYF. CDR3 sequence (DNA): TGTGCCAGCAGCGTAGTCGACAGTTCACTTACCCCTGGAAACACCATATATTTT.

This chain links TRBV14 with TRBJ2-1, with a weak D call TRBD1 (7 bases). The V end lost 2 bases, the J end lost 15 bases, and 23 bases lay between the germline ends. Per the germline V gene, CDR1 is SGHDN and CDR2 is FVKESK. The CDR3 consists of 15 residues. CDR3 DNA sequence: TGTGCCAGCAGCCAATGGGGGGCAGGGGGTACCCCGGCGTTCTTC. This codes for CASSQWGAGGTPAFF.

This sequence joins TRBV9 and TRBJ1-2, with 9 bases fitting TRBD1. The CDR3 is 16 amino acids. Germline lookup yields CDR1 SGDLS and CDR2 YYNGEE. V was pared by 3 bases and J by 3 bases, with 9 bases of the junction left unmatched. The CDR3 protein is CASSDGQGIRDYGYTF. In nucleotides, the CDR3 is TGTGCCAGCAGCGACGGACAGGGGATTAGGGACTATGGCTACACCTTC.

The V call is TRBV24-1, the J call TRBJ1-1, with 10 bases that match TRBD1. The length of the CDR3 is 14 residues. After removal of 8 bases from V and 4 bases from J, the junction contained 6 bases not matched to a gene. Germline lookup yields CDR1 KGHDR and CDR2 SFDVKD. As DNA, the CDR3 is TGTGCCACCAAGGGGACAGGGGCTTCCACTGAAGCTTTCTTT. It translates to CATKGTGASTEAFF.

Only a few counts were recorded for this clone. V is TRBV19 and J is TRBJ1-1; 8 bases line up with TRBD1. V dropped 3 bases and J dropped 11; count of bases not matched to a gene: 5. This CDR3 has 12 amino acids. The V gene's germline CDR1 is LNHDA and CDR2 SQIVND (reference sequence). CDR3: CASSIGTGGAFF. The CDR3, as DNA: TGTGCCAGTAGTATTGGGACAGGAGGGGCTTTCTTT.

The rearrangement uses TRBV6-5 and TRBJ1-1; D unclear. Germline V gives CDR1 MNHEY, CDR2 SVGAGI. This CDR3 has 13 residues. V lost 7 bases and J lost 7, with 16 bases in between. The chain's CDR3 is CASKATPLGEAFF. DNA for the CDR3: TGTGCCAGCAAGGCTACCCCTCTAGGTGAAGCTTTCTTT.

This clone was recorded once. V usage is TRBV7-9 and J usage is TRBJ1-1; 9 positions match TRBD1. Looked up from germline, CDR1 is SEHNR and CDR2 is FQNEAQ (reference sequence). The trim removed 5 bases at V and 6 bases at J, leaving 10 bases unmatched. The CDR3 runs to 15 residues. The CDR3 here is CASSKGDREVAEAFF. The CDR3 nucleotides read TGTGCCAGCAGCAAGGGGGACAGGGAGGTCGCTGAAGCTTTCTTT.

The V gene is TRBV7-9, the J gene TRBJ2-4, with 10 bases identical to TRBD1. V was pared by 5 bases and J by 7 bases, with 5 bases of the junction left unmatched. The germline V gene encodes CDR1 SEHNR and CDR2 FQNEAQ (reference sequence). The CDR3 consists of 14 residues. In DNA form, the CDR3 reads TGTGCCAGCAGCCCCGTGGGACAGGGGAACATTCAGTACTTC. Translation: CASSPVGQGNIQYF.

This CDR3 is CASSYSEDRVAFF. CDR3 DNA sequence: TGTGCCAGCAGTTACTCGGAGGACAGGGTGGCTTTCTTT. The genes are TRBV6-5 and TRBJ1-1; 8 nucleotides align to TRBD1. This CDR3 has 13 amino acids. The J segment lost 11 bases and the V segment lost 0 bases, leaving 5 bases of the junction unmatched. The V gene's germline CDR1 is MNHEY and CDR2 SVGAGI.

The gene calls are TRBV18 and TRBJ2-1; 7 bases are a match to TRBD1. Germline-derived CDR1 and CDR2 are KGHSH and LQKENI. V dropped 3 bases and J dropped 0; count of bases not matched to a gene: 8. This CDR3 is 17 amino acids long. Written as DNA, the CDR3 is TGTGCCAGCTCACCTCTCAGGGCAGGGGGCTCCTACAATGAGCAGTTCTTC. This sequence encodes CASSPLRAGGSYNEQFF.

The chain uses TRBV5-1 and TRBJ2-1; the match to TRBD2 covers 11 bases. This CDR3 is 15 amino acids long. Germline CDR1 SGHRS, CDR2 YFSETQ. Trimming removed 0 bases from V and 7 bases from J; junction bases left unmatched: 3. This chain's CDR3 is CASSLGSGGANEQFF. CDR3 sequence (DNA): TGCGCCAGCAGCTTGGGTAGCGGGGGGGCGAATGAGCAGTTCTTC.

There are a few counts of this clone. This rearrangement joins TRBV7-2 to TRBJ1-2; 10 bases align to TRBD1. The CDR3 consists of 14 residues. Per the germline V gene, CDR1 is SGHTA and CDR2 is FQGNSA. The junction had 6 bases not matched to a gene; V was cut back by 6 bases and J by 5 bases. CDR3 DNA: TGTGCCAGCAGGGATCGGACAGGGGGGTATGGCTACACCTTC. Protein sequence: CASRDRTGGYGYTF.

V and J are TRBV6-1 and TRBJ1-6; TRBD1 matches 7 bases. This CDR3 spans 16 amino acids. The germline V gene has CDR1 MNHNS and CDR2 SASEGT. The trim removed 4 bases at V and 3 bases at J, leaving 6 bases unmatched. This CDR3 reads CASSVTGFFYNSPLHF. As DNA, the CDR3 is TGTGCCAGCAGTGTGACAGGGTTTTTCTATAATTCACCCCTCCACTTT.

The chain links TRBV4-2 to TRBJ2-2; 7 bases align to TRBD2. The V segment lost 4 bases and the J segment 6 bases; nucleotides outside the gene matches: 11. Germline values: CDR1 LGHNA, CDR2 YNFKEQ. The CDR3 is 16 amino acids. This CDR3 is CASSLRAGREAGELFF. CDR3 sequence (DNA): TGTGCCAGCAGCCTTCGTGCAGGGAGGGAGGCCGGGGAGCTGTTTTTT.

This chain connects TRBV19 to TRBJ2-5; D is perhaps TRBD2 (5 bases). Germline CDR1 is LNHDA and CDR2 is SQIVND (reference sequence). The CDR3 loop spans 15 amino acids. V lost 4 bases, J lost 5 bases, and 17 bases lay in between. CDR3 sequence: CASSSPGKMGETQYF. The CDR3 DNA reads as TGTGCCAGTAGTAGCCCGGGGAAGATGGGCGAGACCCAGTACTTC.

The chain combines TRBV19 with TRBJ2-1, with 9 bases fitting TRBD2. Looked up from germline, CDR1 is LNHDA and CDR2 is SQIVND (reference sequence). J was trimmed by 3 bases and V by 1 base; bases with no gene match: 10. This CDR3 contains 18 residues. DNA of the CDR3: TGTGCCAGTAGTATAGGGAGCGGGGGGCGGTATTTCTACAATGAGCAGTTCTTC. Its protein is CASSIGSGGRYFYNEQFF.

The chain employs TRBV6-5 and TRBJ2-3, with TRBD1 matching 10 bases. The CDR3 length is 15 residues. Germline V gives CDR1 MNHEY, CDR2 SVGAGI. V was pared by 6 bases and J by 5 bases, with 8 bases of the junction left unmatched. In nucleotides, the CDR3 is TGTGCCAGCAGCCAGGGGACAGGGGATAGAGATACGCAGTATTTT. Translation: CASSQGTGDRDTQYF.

The chain recombines TRBV5-1 with TRBJ1-5; 7 bases are shared with TRBD1. V was clipped by 4 bases and J by 7 bases; unmatched bases: 8. There are 14 residues in the CDR3. CDR1 is SGHRS, CDR2 YFSETQ, per germline. The CDR3 DNA reads as TGCGCCAGCAGCCCGTCGACAGGGAACCAGCCCCAGCATTTT. It specifies CASSPSTGNQPQHF.

CDR3 region: CAISGTGRGETQYF. The CDR3 DNA reads as TGTGCCATCAGTGGGACAGGCCGAGGGGAGACCCAGTACTTC. The chain carries TRBV10-3 and TRBJ2-5; 7 bases are shared with TRBD1. Germline CDR1 ENHRY, CDR2 SYGVKD. This CDR3 spans 14 amino acids. V lost 4 bases and J lost 5; bases outside the gene matches: 7.

The chain is built from TRBV29-1 and TRBJ2-7; TRBD1 might be the D (6 bases). The CDR3 has 13 amino acids. The germline gives CDR1 SQVTM, CDR2 ANQGSEA. V lost 5 bases and J 3 bases, leaving 14 bases between the germline ends. Here the CDR3 DNA reads TGCAGCGTTCCGGGACATTATGACTACGAGCAGTACTTC. Residues: CSVPGHYDYEQYF.

The genes are TRBV5-1 and TRBJ1-1; D is unclear. Germline V lookup: CDR1 SGHRS, CDR2 YFSETQ. The CDR3 consists of 13 residues. V lost 2 bases and J lost 1, with 6 bases in between. CDR3 bases: TGCGCCAGCAGCTTCACAGAGAACACTGAAGCTTTCTTT. It is translated as CASSFTENTEAFF.